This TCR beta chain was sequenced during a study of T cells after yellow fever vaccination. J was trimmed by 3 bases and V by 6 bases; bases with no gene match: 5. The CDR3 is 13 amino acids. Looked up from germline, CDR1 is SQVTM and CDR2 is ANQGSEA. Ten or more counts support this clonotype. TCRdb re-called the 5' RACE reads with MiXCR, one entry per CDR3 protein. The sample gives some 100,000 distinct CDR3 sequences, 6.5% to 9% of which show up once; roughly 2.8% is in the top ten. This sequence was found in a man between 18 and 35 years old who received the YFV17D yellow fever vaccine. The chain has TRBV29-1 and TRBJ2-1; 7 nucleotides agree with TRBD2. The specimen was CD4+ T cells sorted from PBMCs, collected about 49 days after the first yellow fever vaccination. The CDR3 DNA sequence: TGCAGCGTGCTTCGGGACTACTACAATGAGCAGTTCTTC. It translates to CSVLRDYYNEQFF.